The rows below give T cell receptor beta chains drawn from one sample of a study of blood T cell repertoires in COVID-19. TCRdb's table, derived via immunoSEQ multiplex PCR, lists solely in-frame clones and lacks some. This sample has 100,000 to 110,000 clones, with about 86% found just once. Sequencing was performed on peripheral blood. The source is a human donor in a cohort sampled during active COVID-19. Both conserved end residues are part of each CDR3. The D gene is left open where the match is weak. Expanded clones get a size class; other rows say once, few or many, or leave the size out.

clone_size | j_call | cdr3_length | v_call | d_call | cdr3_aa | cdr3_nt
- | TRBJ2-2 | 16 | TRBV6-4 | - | CASSEGLTFNTGELFF | TGTGCCAGCAGTGAAGGACTCACCTTCAACACCGGGGAGCTGTTTTTT
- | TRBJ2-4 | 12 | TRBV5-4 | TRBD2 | CASSQETSGREF | TGTGCCAGCAGCCAAGAGACTAGCGGGAGGGAGTTC
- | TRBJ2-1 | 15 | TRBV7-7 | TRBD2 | CASSPSPRREDEQFF | TGTGCTAGCAGCCCGTCCCCCCGACGGGAGGATGAGCAGTTCTTC
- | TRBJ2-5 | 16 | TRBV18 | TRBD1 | CASSPAGGLGGETQYF | TGTGCCAGCTCACCCGCAGGGGGTCTTGGCGGAGAGACCCAGTACTTC
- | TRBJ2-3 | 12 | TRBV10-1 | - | CASTGGADTQYF | TGCGCCAGCACTGGCGGGGCAGATACGCAGTATTTT
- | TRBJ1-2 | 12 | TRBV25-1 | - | CASEVDHYGYTF | TGTGCCAGCGAGGTTGATCACTATGGCTACACCTTC
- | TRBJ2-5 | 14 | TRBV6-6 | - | CASSYTGFQETQYF | TGTGCCAGCAGTTACACAGGGTTCCAAGAGACCCAGTACTTC
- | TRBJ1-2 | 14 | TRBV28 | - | CASSFSGGPGGYTF | TGTGCCAGCAGTTTCTCGGGAGGGCCCGGGGGCTACACCTTC
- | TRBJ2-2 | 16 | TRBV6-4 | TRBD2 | CASSAGLAGLNGELFF | TGTGCCAGCAGTGCCGGACTAGCGGGACTTAACGGGGAGCTGTTTTTT
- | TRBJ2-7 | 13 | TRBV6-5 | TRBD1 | CASRRTGGYEQYF | TGTGCCAGCAGGCGGACAGGGGGCTACGAGCAGTACTTC
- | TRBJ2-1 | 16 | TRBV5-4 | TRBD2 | CASSGGLAGGPREQFF | TGTGCCAGCAGCGGCGGACTAGCGGGAGGGCCGCGGGAGCAGTTCTTC
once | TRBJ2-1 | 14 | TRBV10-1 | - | CASSESLDSNEQFF | TGCGCCAGCAGTGAGTCGCTAGATTCCAATGAGCAGTTCTTC
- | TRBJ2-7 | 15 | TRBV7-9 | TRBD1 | CASSLPGQGFSEQYF | TGTGCCAGCAGCTTACCGGGACAGGGGTTTTCCGAGCAGTACTTC
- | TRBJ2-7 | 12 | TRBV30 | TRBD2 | CAWGGGPGEQYF | TGTGCCTGGGGGGGAGGGCCCGGGGAGCAGTACTTC
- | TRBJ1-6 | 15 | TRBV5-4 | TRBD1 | CASSPGGGYNSPLHF | TGTGCCAGCAGCCCAGGGGGCGGGTATAATTCACCCCTCCACTTT
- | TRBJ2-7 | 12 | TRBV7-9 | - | CASSPRALEQYF | TGTGCCAGCAGCCCCAGGGCCCTCGAGCAGTACTTC
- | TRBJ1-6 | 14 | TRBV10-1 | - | CASSPGGSNSPLHF | TGCGCCAGCAGTCCCGGGGGAAGTAATTCACCCCTCCACTTT
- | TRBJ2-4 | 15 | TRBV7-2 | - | CASSPRGQGGNIQYF | TGTGCCAGCAGCCCCCGCGGGCAGGGGGGTAACATTCAGTACTTC
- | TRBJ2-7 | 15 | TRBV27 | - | CASTNLGPANYEQYF | TGTGCCAGCACTAACCTGGGCCCGGCGAACTACGAGCAGTACTTC
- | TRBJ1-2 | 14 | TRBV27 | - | CASSFLSSGYGYTF | TGTGCCAGCAGTTTTTTGAGTAGTGGTTATGGCTACACCTTC
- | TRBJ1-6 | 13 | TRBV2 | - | CASRDTYNSPLHF | TGTGCCAGCCGGGACACCTATAATTCACCCCTCCACTTT
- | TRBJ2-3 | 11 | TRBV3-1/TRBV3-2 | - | CASSQADTQYF | TGTGCCAGCAGCCAGGCCGATACGCAGTATTTT
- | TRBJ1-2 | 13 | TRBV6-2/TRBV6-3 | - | CASSPLTVYGYTF | TGTGCCAGCAGTCCATTGACAGTGTATGGCTACACCTTC
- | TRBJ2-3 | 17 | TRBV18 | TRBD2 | CASSPLPSGSSRDTQYF | TGTGCCAGCTCACCACTGCCTAGCGGGAGTTCCCGAGATACGCAGTATTTT
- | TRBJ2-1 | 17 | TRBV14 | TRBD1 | CASSQGGTGVSYNEQFF | TGTGCCAGCAGCCAAGGAGGCACAGGGGTTTCCTACAATGAGCAGTTCTTC
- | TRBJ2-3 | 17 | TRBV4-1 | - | CASSQEVQRRNTDTQYF | TGCGCCAGCAGCCAAGAGGTCCAGCGGAGAAACACAGATACGCAGTATTTT
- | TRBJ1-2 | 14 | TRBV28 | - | CASSRMGGTRGYTF | TGTGCCAGCAGCCGAATGGGGGGAACGAGGGGCTACACCTTC